This is a list of T cell receptor beta chains from one sample in a study of monozygotic twins with inflammatory bowel disease. TCRdb reworked the 5' RACE reads into one entry per CDR3 protein, no DNA. Its listing shows more than 300,000 distinct CDR3 sequences. Sequences were obtained from blood. The receptor source for this set is a human donor with ulcerative colitis or Crohn's disease, or a healthy co-twin of an affected twin (not recorded which). Both conserved end residues are part of each CDR3.

>TRBV7-2|TRBJ2-5
CASRRGAIETQYF
>TRBV7-2|TRBJ2-7
CASSLAPSGGLINEQYF
>TRBV6-5|TRBJ2-7
CASSYPGTREEYF
>TRBV9|TRBJ1-1
CASSQMRTGGRTEAFF
>TRBV9|TRBJ2-1
CASSADQRPNEQFF
>TRBV7-2|TRBJ1-5
CASSSRQGNQPQHF
>TRBV19|TRBJ1-5
CASLRTGQGNQPQHF
>TRBV10-3|TRBJ1-6
CAITDGRRNNSPLHF
>TRBV7-3|TRBJ1-1
CASSLSAGLTEAFF
>TRBV4-3|TRBJ2-6
CASSRRRRGGPGANVLTF
>TRBV5-1|TRBJ2-1
CASSPGQGARSNEQFF
>TRBV6-6|TRBJ2-5
CASSFGYQETQYF
>TRBV20-1|TRBJ2-3
CSARRGRDTQYF
>TRBV24-1|TRBJ2-6
CATSGLNGRDRVTGANVLTF
>TRBV4-3|TRBJ1-1
CASSQVTGRRTEAFF
>TRBV19|TRBJ2-7
CASSIRPGQILYEQYF
>TRBV27|TRBJ1-2
CASSLRGRTYGYTF
>TRBV3-1|TRBJ2-5
CASSQARIAVSQETQYF
>TRBV20-1|TRBJ1-1
CSARDRGVAEAFF
>TRBV11-1|TRBJ2-6
CASRPTEGQGSGANVLTF
>TRBV27|TRBJ2-1
CASSLTRGGLSYNEQFF
>TRBV5-1|TRBJ1-6
CASSPGGGKSSYNSPLHF
>TRBV19|TRBJ2-1
CASSIASGGQVQFF
>TRBV4-1|TRBJ1-1
CASSQAPPGVTSEDTEAFF
>TRBV14|TRBJ2-2
CASSQEAGSPTGELFF
>TRBV7-8|TRBJ2-4
CASSQDRDKNIQYF
>TRBV4-1|TRBJ1-1
CASSQRWNTEAFF
>TRBV7-6|TRBJ2-7
CASSPGQGGSNEQYF
>TRBV18|TRBJ2-3
CASSPNRGSTDTQYF
>TRBV28|TRBJ2-7
CASTPQGATPSEQYF
>TRBV7-2|TRBJ1-2
CASSLPPLGYGYTF
>TRBV7-9|TRBJ2-7
CASSLGQGAQAYEQYF
>TRBV20-1|TRBJ1-5
CSARDRDRWGYQPQHF
>TRBV5-1|TRBJ2-1
CASSITAGGEEQFF
>TRBV7-2|TRBJ2-1
CATGTGPSSYNEQFF
>TRBV7-3|TRBJ1-1
CASSVTKNTEAFF
>TRBV6-2/TRBV6-3|TRBJ2-4
CASSPPRDFPRFAKNIQYF
>TRBV19|TRBJ2-7
CASKHPGGGGEQYF
>TRBV20-1|TRBJ1-5
CSAREGSQPQHF
>TRBV29-1|TRBJ2-3
CSVDRGIDTQYF
>TRBV7-2|TRBJ2-1
CASSKLAGAYNEQFF